The 19 T cell receptor beta chains below come from one sample, sequenced in a study of blood T cell repertoires in COVID-19 (dated by TCRdb to between 2020 and 2021). Library method: the immunoSEQ multiplex PCR assay. The clones in this table, taken by TCRdb from immuneACCESS, are in-frame only. Not every clone is retained; where verified, under half of the shortfall comes from an unresolved V gene, and the cause of the rest is unknown. Within this sample are under 300,000 clones, with around 86% of them counted one time only. Together, the top ten hold about 14% of the sample. The sample was peripheral blood. The receptors here all came from a human donor in a cohort sampled during active COVID-19.

V and J are TRBV28 and TRBJ1-5; D not resolved. Germline assignment: CDR1 MDHEN and CDR2 SYDVKM. Trimming stripped 6 bases from V and 5 bases from J, with 8 bases between. This CDR3 contains 12 residues. The CDR3 is CASSLYYQPQHF. CDR3 nucleotide sequence: TGTGCCAGCAGCCTTTACTATCAGCCCCAGCATTTT. Using reference TRBV28 and TRBJ1-5 for the parts outside the CDR3, the full variable domain is DVKVTQSSRYLVKRTGEKVFLECVQDMDHENMFWYRQDPGLGLRLIYFSYDVKMKEKGDIPEGYSVSREKKERFSLILESASTNQTSMYLCASSLYYQPQHFGDGTRLSIL.

This clone appeared a single time. This rearrangement joins TRBV6-5 to TRBJ1-5; TRBD1 matches 7 bases. This CDR3 comprises 14 residues. Germline CDR1 reads MNHEY; CDR2 reads SVGAGI. Unmatched junction bases numbered 8, after V lost 6 bases and J lost 6 bases. CDR3 amino acids: CASSPNTGVQPQHF. DNA for the CDR3: TGTGCCAGCAGCCCCAACACAGGGGTTCAGCCCCAGCATTTT.

The chain is built from TRBV6-2 or TRBV6-3 and TRBJ1-1, with D possibly TRBD1 on 6 matching bases. Trimming removed 4 bases at V and 5 bases at J, with 17 bases between. Germline-derived CDR1 and CDR2 are MNHEY and SVGEGT. The CDR3 has 15 amino acids. In DNA, the CDR3 is TGTGCCAGCAGTTTCTTAGAGCGGGGGCGGACTGAAGCTTTCTTT. Translation: CASSFLERGRTEAFF.

This rearrangement joins TRBV2 to TRBJ1-1, with D possibly being TRBD1 (5 bases). Trimming left V 3 bases short and J 5 bases short, with 10 bases between. This CDR3 is 13 amino acids long. Germline V lookup: CDR1 SNHLY, CDR2 FYNNEI. The CDR3 protein is CASSDGRATEAFF. CDR3 bases: TGTGCCAGCAGTGACGGCAGGGCTACTGAAGCTTTCTTT.

The J gene is TRBJ1-5, the V gene TRBV5-6; no firm D call. V was pared by 0 bases and J by 3 bases, with 7 bases between. The CDR3 consists of 14 residues. From germline, CDR1 is SGHDT and CDR2 YYEEEE. The CDR3 nucleotides are TGTGCCAGCAGCTTGGGGACTATCAATCAGCCCCAGCATTTT. This translates into CASSLGTINQPQHF.

The V and J genes are TRBV10-3 and TRBJ1-1; the D gene is possibly TRBD1 (5 bases). V lost 2 bases, J lost 7 bases, and 11 bases lay in between. CDR1 is ENHRY and CDR2 is SYGVKD in the germline V gene. The CDR3 consists of 13 residues. The CDR3 loop reads CAISERGSGEAFF. The CDR3 DNA reads TGTGCCATCAGTGAGCGGGGGTCCGGTGAAGCTTTCTTT.

The chain is built from TRBV6-1 and TRBJ1-2; D is uncertain. Trimming cost V 2 bases and J 2 bases, with 3 bases left between them. Germline V CDR1 and CDR2: MNHNS, SASEGT. This CDR3 is built from 12 residues. CDR3 sequence reads: CASSERNYGYTF. The CDR3 nucleotides read TGTGCCAGCAGTGAACGGAACTATGGCTACACCTTC.

The V gene is TRBV28, the J gene TRBJ1-2; a possible D gene is TRBD1 (5 bases). The length of the CDR3 is 12 residues. CDR1 and CDR2 from the germline V gene are MDHEN and SYDVKM. Between the trimmed V and J ends, which lost 5 bases and 6 bases, there was a span of 10 bases. The CDR3: CASSVIRDGYTF. As DNA, the CDR3 is TGTGCCAGCAGTGTGATCAGGGATGGCTACACCTTC.

This sequence joins TRBV10-2 and TRBJ2-2; 11 bases line up with TRBD1. With V trimmed by 0 bases and J by 5 bases, 2 bases remained unmatched. The length of the CDR3 is 16 residues. Germline CDR1 reads WSHSY; CDR2 reads SAAADI. DNA for the CDR3: TGCGCCAGCAGTGAGTCGGGGACAGGGGGAACCGGGGAGCTGTTTTTT. Translated, it gives CASSESGTGGTGELFF.

This clone has a handful of counts. The J gene is TRBJ1-6, the V gene TRBV18; D remains ambiguous. Germline V gene lookup returns CDR1 KGHSH and CDR2 LQKENI. The V end lost 1 base, the J end lost 10 bases, and 20 bases lay between the germline ends. This CDR3 spans 17 amino acids. Here the CDR3 reads CASSPLGSAGVRSPLHF. CDR3 sequence (DNA): TGTGCCAGCTCACCACTTGGAAGTGCAGGTGTTAGGTCACCCCTCCACTTT.

V gene TRBV12-3 or TRBV12-4 combines with J gene TRBJ2-7; maybe TRBD2 (5 bases). V gave up 5 bases and J gave up 5 bases, with 10 bases separating them. The CDR3 totals 12 residues. CDR3 DNA sequence: TGTGCCAGCAGTCTAAGACTAAACGAGCAGTACTTC. Translated: CASSLRLNEQYF.

The V gene is TRBV28, the J gene TRBJ1-1; D gene unclear. From germline, CDR1 is MDHEN and CDR2 SYDVKM. The CDR3 runs to 15 residues. V lost 4 bases, J lost 0 bases, and 12 bases lay in between. CDR3 amino acids: CASSSPDGMNTEAFF. For the CDR3, the DNA is TGTGCCAGCAGTTCGCCCGACGGGATGAACACTGAAGCTTTCTTT.

The rearrangement joins TRBV5-1 to TRBJ1-1; D is perhaps TRBD1 (6 bases). Germline values: CDR1 SGHRS, CDR2 YFSETQ. This CDR3 has 12 amino acids. V lost 4 bases, J lost 4 bases, and 8 bases lay in between. The CDR3 DNA is TGCGCCAGCAGCGGGACACCCACTGAAGCTTTCTTT. Translation gives CASSGTPTEAFF.

The chain links TRBV27 to TRBJ2-1; the match to TRBD2 covers 8 bases. The CDR3 runs to 16 residues. V lost 2 bases to trimming and J lost 7 bases; unmatched junction nucleotides: 10. Germline V CDR1 and CDR2: MNHEY, SMNVEV (reference sequence). DNA for the CDR3: TGTGCCAGCAGTTTAAGGGGGACTAGTAACAGGAATGAGCAGTTCTTC. Its protein product is CASSLRGTSNRNEQFF.

A few counts support this clone. Other DNA variants within this sample encode the same CDR3. The gene calls are TRBV9 and TRBJ1-4; 8 nucleotides align to TRBD1. CDR1 is SGDLS, CDR2 YYNGEE, per germline. This CDR3 has 16 amino acids. Trimming removed 0 bases from V and 5 bases from J; junction bases left unmatched: 6. The CDR3 sequence: CASSVAPTGGNEKLFF. As DNA, the CDR3 is TGTGCCAGCAGCGTAGCCCCTACAGGGGGGAATGAAAAACTGTTTTTT. Combining the CDR3 with reference TRBV9 and TRBJ1-4 gives the whole variable domain DSGVTQTPKHLITATGQRVTLRCSPRSGDLSVYWYQQSLDQGLQFLIQYYNGEERAKGNILERFSAQQFPDLHSELNLSSLELGDSALYFCASSVAPTGGNEKLFFGSGTQLSVL.

The genes are TRBV4-2 and TRBJ2-3; D is uncertain. Germline-derived CDR1 and CDR2 are LGHNA and YNFKEQ. This CDR3 spans 15 amino acids. V shed 8 bases and J shed 0 bases, with 15 bases lying between them. The CDR3 nucleotides read TGTGCCAGCCAAACTACTTCCGTGAGCACAGATACGCAGTATTTT. Amino acids: CASQTTSVSTDTQYF.

This clone was seen only a few times. This chain uses TRBV27 with TRBJ2-3; D may be TRBD1 (6 bases). This CDR3 is built from 13 residues. V was trimmed by 6 bases and J by 4 bases, leaving 11 bases between them. Germline CDR1 is MNHEY and CDR2 is SMNVEV (reference sequence). CDR3 sequence (DNA): TGTGCCAGCAGACAGGGAATAGCAGATACGCAGTATTTT. Translated: CASRQGIADTQYF.

V is TRBV5-4 and J is TRBJ2-2; D is unclear. Germline loops: CDR1 SGHNT, CDR2 YYREEE (reference sequence). This CDR3 is 15 amino acids long. Trimming removed 4 bases from V and 4 bases from J, with 14 bases in between. The chain's CDR3 is CASSRSLVSTGELFF. The CDR3, as DNA: TGTGCCAGCAGCCGTTCCCTAGTATCCACCGGGGAGCTGTTTTTT.

Concerning this clone itself: This sample also contains other DNA sequences that code for the same CDR3. The chain uses TRBV7-2 and TRBJ2-6; D is possibly TRBD1 (6 bases). This CDR3 spans 16 amino acids. The V gene lost 1 base and the J gene lost 1 base, with 8 bases spanning the gap. Per the germline V gene, CDR1 is SGHTA and CDR2 is FQGNSA. The CDR3 loop is CASSLGGGSGANVLTF. CDR3 bases: TGTGCCAGCAGCTTAGGAGGGGGTTCTGGGGCCAACGTCCTGACTTTC.